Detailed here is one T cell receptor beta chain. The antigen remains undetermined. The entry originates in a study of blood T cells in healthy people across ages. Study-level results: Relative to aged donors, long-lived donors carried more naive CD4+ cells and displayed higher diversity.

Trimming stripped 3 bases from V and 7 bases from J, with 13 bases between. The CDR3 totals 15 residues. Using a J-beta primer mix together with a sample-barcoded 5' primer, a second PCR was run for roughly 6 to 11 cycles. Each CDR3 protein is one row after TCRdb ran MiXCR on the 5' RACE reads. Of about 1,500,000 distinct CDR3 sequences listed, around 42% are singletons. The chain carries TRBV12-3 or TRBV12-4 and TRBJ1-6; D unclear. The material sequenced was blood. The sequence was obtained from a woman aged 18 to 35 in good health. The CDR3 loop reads CASSLSSNTNSPLHF. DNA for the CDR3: TGTGCCAGCAGTTTGTCTTCTAACACCAATTCACCCCTCCACTTT.